The clone carrying this TCR beta chain showed up many times. Antigen unknown. Other DNA sequences from this sample encode an identical CDR3 as well. Authors' analysis steps: A classifier for distant metastasis in papillary thyroid cancer was constructed using CDR3 differences observed across clinicopathological groups. From the PCR reads, TCRdb re-called clones with MiXCR. These V and J calls originate from TCRdb's pipeline instead of the authors' own analysis. The data show around 64,000 clones, 4% to 5% seen once. This record belongs to a study of metastatic and nonmetastatic thyroid tumors. Across the whole study: From malignant and benign thyroid patients, repertoires in blood and in tumor or nodule tissue were compared. Study results and caveats: A significant increase in TCR beta diversity was reportedly seen in malignant thyroid tumors relative to benign nodules, in blood and tumor.

V was cut by 8 bases and J by 2 bases, with 8 bases left in between. The CDR3 has 12 amino acids. The germline gives CDR1 LNHDA, CDR2 SQIVND (reference sequence). The entire patient cohort was treatment-naive prior to thyroid surgery. The gene calls are TRBV19 and TRBJ2-3; D unresolved. Sample: blood. The sequence was obtained from a female donor with papillary thyroid cancer or a benign thyroid nodule (not recorded which). Some clones in this sample may be carry-over from other donors' samples. This CDR3 is CASQDNTDTQYF. CDR3 nucleotides: TGTGCCAGTCAAGACAACACAGATACGCAGTATTTT.